Listed below are T cell receptor beta chains from one sample, sequenced in a study of blood T cell repertoires in COVID-19. The method was immunoSEQ multiplex PCR; TCRdb's version includes in-frame clones alone and lacks a portion of them. The table includes a few hundred thousand clones, 85% detected once. The source material was peripheral blood. These receptor sequences come from a woman between 70 and 85 years old with COVID-19, enrolled during active disease. Each CDR3 is given with its conserved first and last residue. The D gene is left open where the match is weak. The listing skips clone size in some rows; elsewhere it reads once, few, many or a size class.

CDR3 protein: CASSRTGVDEKLFF
CDR3 DNA: TGTGCCAGCAGTAGGACAGGCGTGGATGAAAAACTGTTTTTT
V gene: TRBV2
clone size: NA
D gene: TRBD1
CDR3 length: 14
J gene: TRBJ1-4

CDR3 protein: CASSIGKEWSPGSNQPQHF
CDR3 DNA: TGTGCCAGTAGTATAGGCAAGGAGTGGTCGCCGGGGAGCAATCAGCCCCAGCATTTT
V gene: TRBV19
clone size: NA
D gene: NA
CDR3 length: 19
J gene: TRBJ1-5

CDR3 protein: CASSLGASTDTQYF
CDR3 DNA: TGTGCCAGCAGCTTAGGGGCAAGCACAGATACGCAGTATTTT
V gene: TRBV5-4
clone size: NA
D gene: NA
CDR3 length: 14
J gene: TRBJ2-3

CDR3 protein: CASSDTGGNTEAFF
CDR3 DNA: TGTGCCAGCAGCGACACAGGGGGCAACACTGAAGCTTTCTTT
V gene: TRBV7-3
clone size: NA
D gene: TRBD1
CDR3 length: 14
J gene: TRBJ1-1

CDR3 protein: CASRLLAGETGELFF
CDR3 DNA: TGTGCCAGCAGGCTACTAGCGGGAGAGACCGGGGAGCTGTTTTTT
V gene: TRBV4-2
clone size: NA
D gene: TRBD2
CDR3 length: 15
J gene: TRBJ2-2

CDR3 protein: CASRSVPGTDTQYF
CDR3 DNA: TGTGCCAGCAGATCAGTTCCAGGCACAGATACGCAGTATTTT
V gene: TRBV27
clone size: NA
D gene: NA
CDR3 length: 14
J gene: TRBJ2-3

CDR3 protein: CASSTGTTYEQYF
CDR3 DNA: TGTGCCAGCAGTACCGGGACAACTTACGAGCAGTACTTC
V gene: TRBV6-5
clone size: NA
D gene: NA
CDR3 length: 13
J gene: TRBJ2-7

CDR3 protein: CASSPSGGLDEQYF
CDR3 DNA: TGTGCCAGCAGCCCTAGCGGGGGTCTAGACGAGCAGTACTTC
V gene: TRBV7-2
clone size: few
D gene: TRBD2
CDR3 length: 14
J gene: TRBJ2-7

CDR3 protein: CASSPGRGGDTGELFF
CDR3 DNA: TGTGCCAGCAGCCCAGGAAGGGGGGGTGACACCGGGGAGCTGTTTTTT
V gene: TRBV7-2
clone size: NA
D gene: NA
CDR3 length: 16
J gene: TRBJ2-2

CDR3 protein: CASSLDRGNTGELFF
CDR3 DNA: TGTGCCAGCAGCTTAGACAGGGGGAACACCGGGGAGCTGTTTTTT
V gene: TRBV7-3
clone size: once
D gene: TRBD1
CDR3 length: 15
J gene: TRBJ2-2

CDR3 protein: CASSWDSYNEQFF
CDR3 DNA: TGTGCCAGCAGTTGGGACAGCTACAATGAGCAGTTCTTC
V gene: TRBV12-3/TRBV12-4
clone size: NA
D gene: TRBD1
CDR3 length: 13
J gene: TRBJ2-1

CDR3 protein: CASSVDRGYLNGYTF
CDR3 DNA: TGTGCCAGCAGTGTGGACAGGGGGTATCTTAATGGCTACACCTTC
V gene: TRBV2
clone size: NA
D gene: TRBD1
CDR3 length: 15
J gene: TRBJ1-2

CDR3 protein: CASNPGTNIYGYTF
CDR3 DNA: TGTGCCAGCAACCCCGGGACAAACATTTATGGCTACACCTTC
V gene: TRBV2
clone size: many
D gene: NA
CDR3 length: 14
J gene: TRBJ1-2

CDR3 protein: CASLVSTGYYGYTF
CDR3 DNA: TGTGCCAGTCTCGTTTCAACGGGATACTATGGCTACACCTTC
V gene: TRBV19
clone size: many
D gene: NA
CDR3 length: 14
J gene: TRBJ1-2

CDR3 protein: CASSSGQAPIEQYF
CDR3 DNA: TGTGCCAGCAGCTCGGGACAGGCCCCTATCGAGCAGTACTTC
V gene: TRBV7-9
clone size: NA
D gene: TRBD1
CDR3 length: 14
J gene: TRBJ2-7

CDR3 protein: CASRRQGRGINYGYTF
CDR3 DNA: TGTGCCAGCAGACGACAGGGGAGAGGGATAAACTATGGCTACACCTTC
V gene: TRBV11-2
clone size: NA
D gene: TRBD1
CDR3 length: 16
J gene: TRBJ1-2

CDR3 protein: CASSSREAGELFF
CDR3 DNA: TGTGCCAGCAGCAGCAGGGAAGCCGGGGAGCTGTTTTTT
V gene: TRBV7-8
clone size: NA
D gene: NA
CDR3 length: 13
J gene: TRBJ2-2

CDR3 protein: CASSPQDSSYNSPLHF
CDR3 DNA: TGTGCCAGTAGTCCACAGGATAGCTCCTATAATTCACCCCTCCACTTT
V gene: TRBV19
clone size: NA
D gene: NA
CDR3 length: 16
J gene: TRBJ1-6

CDR3 protein: CASSKPGSRSTGELFF
CDR3 DNA: TGTGCCAGCAGCAAACCCGGGAGTCGAAGCACCGGGGAGCTGTTTTTT
V gene: TRBV11-3
clone size: NA
D gene: NA
CDR3 length: 16
J gene: TRBJ2-2

CDR3 protein: CATADVGLGGEKLFF
CDR3 DNA: TGTGCCACCGCAGATGTCGGCCTCGGGGGAGAAAAACTGTTTTTT
V gene: TRBV24-1
clone size: once
D gene: NA
CDR3 length: 15
J gene: TRBJ1-4

CDR3 protein: CASSLGLAGGPRYNEQFF
CDR3 DNA: TGCGCCAGCAGCTTGGGACTAGCGGGAGGGCCGAGATACAATGAGCAGTTCTTC
V gene: TRBV5-1
clone size: once
D gene: TRBD2
CDR3 length: 18
J gene: TRBJ2-1

CDR3 protein: CASSLQGLNYGYTF
CDR3 DNA: TGTGCCAGCAGCTTGCAGGGCTTGAACTATGGCTACACCTTC
V gene: TRBV5-5
clone size: NA
D gene: NA
CDR3 length: 14
J gene: TRBJ1-2

CDR3 protein: CASILVRGETTDTQYF
CDR3 DNA: TGTGCCAGCATACTAGTGCGGGGTGAAACCACAGATACGCAGTATTTT
V gene: TRBV5-6
clone size: NA
D gene: NA
CDR3 length: 16
J gene: TRBJ2-3

CDR3 protein: CASSPSQGWGQPQHF
CDR3 DNA: TGTGCCAGCTCACCATCACAGGGGTGGGGTCAGCCCCAGCATTTT
V gene: TRBV18
clone size: NA
D gene: TRBD1
CDR3 length: 15
J gene: TRBJ1-5

CDR3 protein: CASSSGTGGNANEKLFF
CDR3 DNA: TGTGCCAGCAGCTCCGGGACAGGGGGCAACGCTAATGAAAAACTGTTTTTT
V gene: TRBV5-8
clone size: NA
D gene: TRBD1
CDR3 length: 17
J gene: TRBJ1-4

CDR3 protein: CASSLFPEDYNEQFF
CDR3 DNA: TGTGCCAGCAGCTTATTCCCAGAAGACTACAATGAGCAGTTCTTC
V gene: TRBV7-3
clone size: NA
D gene: NA
CDR3 length: 15
J gene: TRBJ2-1

CDR3 protein: CASSEGTGVRDTQYF
CDR3 DNA: TGTGCCAGCAGTGAAGGTACAGGGGTCCGAGATACGCAGTATTTT
V gene: TRBV25-1
clone size: NA
D gene: TRBD1
CDR3 length: 15
J gene: TRBJ2-3

CDR3 protein: CATLEAVNQPQHF
CDR3 DNA: TGTGCCACCTTAGAGGCAGTCAATCAGCCCCAGCATTTT
V gene: TRBV10-3
clone size: NA
D gene: NA
CDR3 length: 13
J gene: TRBJ1-5